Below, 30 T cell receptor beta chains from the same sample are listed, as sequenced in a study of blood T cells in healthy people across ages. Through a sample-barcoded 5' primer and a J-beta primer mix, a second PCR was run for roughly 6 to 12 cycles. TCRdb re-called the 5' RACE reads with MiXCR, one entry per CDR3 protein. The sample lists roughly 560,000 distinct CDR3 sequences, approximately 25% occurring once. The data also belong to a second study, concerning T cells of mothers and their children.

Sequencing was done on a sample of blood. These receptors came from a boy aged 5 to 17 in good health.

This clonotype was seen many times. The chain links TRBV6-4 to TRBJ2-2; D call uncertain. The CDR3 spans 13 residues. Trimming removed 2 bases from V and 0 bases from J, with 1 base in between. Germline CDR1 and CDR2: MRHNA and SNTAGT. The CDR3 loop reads CASSDPNTGELFF. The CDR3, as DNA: TGTGCCAGCAGTGACCCGAACACCGGGGAGCTGTTTTTT.

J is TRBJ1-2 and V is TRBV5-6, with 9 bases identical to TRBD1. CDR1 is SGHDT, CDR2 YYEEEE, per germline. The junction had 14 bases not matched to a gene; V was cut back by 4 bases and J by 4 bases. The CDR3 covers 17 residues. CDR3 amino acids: CASSPRRTGVVGYGYTF. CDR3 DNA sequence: TGTGCCAGCAGCCCCAGGAGGACAGGGGTAGTCGGCTATGGCTACACCTTC.

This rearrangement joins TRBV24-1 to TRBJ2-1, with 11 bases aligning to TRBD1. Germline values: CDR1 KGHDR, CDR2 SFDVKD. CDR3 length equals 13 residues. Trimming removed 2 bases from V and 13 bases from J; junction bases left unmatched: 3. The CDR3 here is CATSDSWTGGQFF. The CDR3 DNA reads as TGTGCCACCAGTGATTCTTGGACAGGGGGCCAGTTCTTC.

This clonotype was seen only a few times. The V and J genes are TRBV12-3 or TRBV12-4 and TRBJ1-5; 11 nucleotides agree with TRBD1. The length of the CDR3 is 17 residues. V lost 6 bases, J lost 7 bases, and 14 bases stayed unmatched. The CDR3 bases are TGTGCCAGCAGCCCTCCGCATCCCGGGACAGGGGGACAGCCCCAGCATTTT. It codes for CASSPPHPGTGGQPQHF.

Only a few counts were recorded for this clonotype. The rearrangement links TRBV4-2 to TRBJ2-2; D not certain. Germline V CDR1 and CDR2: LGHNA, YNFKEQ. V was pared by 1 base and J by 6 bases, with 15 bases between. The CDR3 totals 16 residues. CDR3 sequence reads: CASSQGQTPNPGELFF. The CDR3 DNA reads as TGTGCCAGCAGCCAAGGTCAAACCCCAAATCCCGGGGAGCTGTTTTTT.

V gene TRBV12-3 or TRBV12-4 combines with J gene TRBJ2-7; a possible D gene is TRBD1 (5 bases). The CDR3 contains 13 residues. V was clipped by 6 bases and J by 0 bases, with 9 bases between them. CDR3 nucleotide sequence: TGTGCCAGCAGACACGACAGCTCCTACGAGCAGTACTTC. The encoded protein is CASRHDSSYEQYF.

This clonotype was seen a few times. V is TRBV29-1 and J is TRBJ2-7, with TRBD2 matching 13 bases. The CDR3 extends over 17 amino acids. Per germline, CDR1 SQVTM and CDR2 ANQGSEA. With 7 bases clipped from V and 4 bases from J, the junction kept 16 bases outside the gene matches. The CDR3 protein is CSAAGTSGIRGHYEQYF. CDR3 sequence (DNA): TGCAGCGCCGCCGGGACTAGCGGGATTCGGGGCCATTACGAGCAGTACTTC.

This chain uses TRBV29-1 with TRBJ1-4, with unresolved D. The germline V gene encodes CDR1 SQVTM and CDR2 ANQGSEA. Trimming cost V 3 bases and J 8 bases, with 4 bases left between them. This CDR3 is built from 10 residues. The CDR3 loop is CSVDDEKLFF. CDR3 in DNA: TGCAGCGTTGACGACGAAAAACTGTTTTTT.

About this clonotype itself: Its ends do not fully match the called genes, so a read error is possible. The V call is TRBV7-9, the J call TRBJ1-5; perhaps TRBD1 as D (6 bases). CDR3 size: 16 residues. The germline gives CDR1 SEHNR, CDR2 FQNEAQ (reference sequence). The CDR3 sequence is CANSLGEGTYNQPQHF. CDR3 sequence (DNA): TGTGCCAACAGCTTAGGGGAGGGGACATACAATCAGCCCCAGCATTTT. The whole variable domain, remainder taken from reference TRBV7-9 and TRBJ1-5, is DTGVSQNPRHKITKRGQNVTFRCDPISEHNRLYWYRQTLGQGPEFLTYFQNEAQLEKSRLLSDRFSAERPKGSFSTLEIQRTEQGDSAMYLCANSLGEGTYNQPQHFGDGTRLSIL.

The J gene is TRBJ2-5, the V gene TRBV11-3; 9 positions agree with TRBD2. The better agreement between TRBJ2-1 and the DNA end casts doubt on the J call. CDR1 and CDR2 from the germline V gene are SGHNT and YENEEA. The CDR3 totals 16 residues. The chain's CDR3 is CASSLVGGGAVNEQFF. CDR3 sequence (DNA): TGTGCCAGCAGCTTAGTTGGCGGGGGGGCTGTAAATGAGCAGTTCTTC.

The CDR3 DNA follows: TGTGCCAGCAGTTTTGTAGGTTCCTACGAGCAGTACTTC. Translation gives CASSFVGSYEQYF. V usage is TRBV27 and J usage is TRBJ2-7; D not certain. Germline CDR1 and CDR2: MNHEY and SMNVEV (reference sequence). The CDR3 consists of 13 residues. Trimming left V 3 bases short and J 1 base short, with 7 bases between.

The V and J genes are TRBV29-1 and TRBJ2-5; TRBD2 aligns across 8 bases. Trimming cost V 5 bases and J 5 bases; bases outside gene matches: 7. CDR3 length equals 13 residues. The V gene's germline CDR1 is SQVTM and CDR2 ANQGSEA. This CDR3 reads CSVCPGGAETQYF. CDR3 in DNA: TGCAGCGTTTGCCCGGGGGGGGCGGAGACCCAGTACTTC.

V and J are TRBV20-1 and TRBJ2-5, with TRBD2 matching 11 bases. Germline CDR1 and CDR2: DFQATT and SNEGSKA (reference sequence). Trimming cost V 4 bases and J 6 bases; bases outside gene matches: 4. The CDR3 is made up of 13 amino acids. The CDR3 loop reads CSATVTSGKTQYF. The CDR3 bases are TGCAGTGCTACCGTGACTAGCGGGAAGACCCAGTACTTC.

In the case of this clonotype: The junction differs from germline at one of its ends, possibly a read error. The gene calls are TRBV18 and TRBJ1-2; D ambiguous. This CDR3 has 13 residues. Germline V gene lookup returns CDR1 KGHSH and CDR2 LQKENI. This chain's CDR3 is CASLPGSGEGYTF. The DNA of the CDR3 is TGTGCCAGCTTACCAGGATCCGGGGAAGGCTACACCTTC.

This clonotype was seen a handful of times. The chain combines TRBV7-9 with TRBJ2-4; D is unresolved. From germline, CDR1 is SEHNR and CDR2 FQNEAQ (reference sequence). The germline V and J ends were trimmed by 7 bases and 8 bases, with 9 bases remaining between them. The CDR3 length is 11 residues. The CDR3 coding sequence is TGTGCCAGCAAAGGCCCGGACATTCAGTACTTC. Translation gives CASKGPDIQYF.

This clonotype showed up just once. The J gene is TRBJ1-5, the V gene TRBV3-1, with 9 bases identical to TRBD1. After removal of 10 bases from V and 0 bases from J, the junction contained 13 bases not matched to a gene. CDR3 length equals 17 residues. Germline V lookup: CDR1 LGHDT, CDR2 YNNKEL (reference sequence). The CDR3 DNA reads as TGTGCCAACTATCAGGACAGGGGTTCCATTAGCAATCAGCCCCAGCATTTT. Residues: CANYQDRGSISNQPQHF. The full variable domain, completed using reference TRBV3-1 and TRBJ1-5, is DTAVSQTPKYLVTQMGNDKSIKCEQNLGHDTMYWYKQDSKKFLKIMFSYNNKELIINETVPNRFSPKSPDKAHLNLHINSLELGDSAVYFCANYQDRGSISNQPQHFGDGTRLSIL.

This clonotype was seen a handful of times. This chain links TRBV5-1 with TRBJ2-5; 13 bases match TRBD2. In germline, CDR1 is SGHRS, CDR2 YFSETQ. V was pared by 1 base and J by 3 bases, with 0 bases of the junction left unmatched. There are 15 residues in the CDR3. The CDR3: CASSLTSGREETQYF. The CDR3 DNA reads TGCGCCAGCAGCTTGACTAGCGGGAGGGAAGAGACCCAGTACTTC.

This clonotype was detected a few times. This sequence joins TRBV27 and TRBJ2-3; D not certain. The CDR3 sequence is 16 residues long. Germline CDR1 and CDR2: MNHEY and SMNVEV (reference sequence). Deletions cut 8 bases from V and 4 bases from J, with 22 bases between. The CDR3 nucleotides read TGTGCCAGCCTTAGGGTTCTTCCACCTAGGGCAGATACGCAGTATTTT. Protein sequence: CASLRVLPPRADTQYF.

CDR3: CASSPRIDHEQYF. For the CDR3, the DNA is TGTGCCAGCAGTCCAAGGATTGACCACGAGCAGTACTTC. This chain links TRBV27 with TRBJ2-7; D remains ambiguous. This CDR3 comprises 13 residues. Per germline, CDR1 MNHEY and CDR2 SMNVEV (reference sequence). V lost 5 bases and J 5 bases, leaving 13 bases between the germline ends.

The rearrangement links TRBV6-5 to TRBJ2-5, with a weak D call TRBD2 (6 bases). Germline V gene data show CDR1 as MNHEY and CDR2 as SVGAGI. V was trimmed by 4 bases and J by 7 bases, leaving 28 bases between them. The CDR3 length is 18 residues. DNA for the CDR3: TGTGCCAGCAGTTCCCATTCCCCGGAGGGCCATCGGGGAGGGACCCAGTACTTC. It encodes CASSSHSPEGHRGGTQYF.

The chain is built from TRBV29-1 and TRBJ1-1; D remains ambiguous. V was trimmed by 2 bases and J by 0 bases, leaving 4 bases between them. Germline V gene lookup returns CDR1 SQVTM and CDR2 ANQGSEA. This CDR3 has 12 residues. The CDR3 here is CSVETMNTEAFF. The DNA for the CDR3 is TGCAGCGTTGAAACCATGAACACTGAAGCTTTCTTT.

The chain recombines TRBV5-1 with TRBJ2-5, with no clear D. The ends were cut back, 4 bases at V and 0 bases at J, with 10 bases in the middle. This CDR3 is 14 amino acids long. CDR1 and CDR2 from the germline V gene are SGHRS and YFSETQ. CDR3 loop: CASSPTDYQETQYF. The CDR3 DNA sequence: TGCGCCAGCAGCCCTACAGACTACCAAGAGACCCAGTACTTC. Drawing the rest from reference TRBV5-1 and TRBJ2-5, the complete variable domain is KAGVTQTPRYLIKTRGQQVTLSCSPISGHRSVSWYQQTPGQGLQFLFEYFSETQRNKGNFPGRFSGRQFSNSRSEMNVSTLELGDSALYLCASSPTDYQETQYFGPGTRLLVL.

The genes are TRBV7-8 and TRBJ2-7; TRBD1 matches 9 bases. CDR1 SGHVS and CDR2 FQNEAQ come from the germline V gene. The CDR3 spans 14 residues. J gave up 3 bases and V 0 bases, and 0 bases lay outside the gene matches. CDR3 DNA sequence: TGTGCCAGCAGCTTAGCGGACAGGGGCTACGAGCAGTACTTC. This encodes CASSLADRGYEQYF.

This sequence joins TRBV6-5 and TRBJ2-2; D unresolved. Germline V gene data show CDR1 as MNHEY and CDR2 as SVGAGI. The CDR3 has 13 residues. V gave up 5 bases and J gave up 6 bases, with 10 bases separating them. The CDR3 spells CASSPFKAGELFF. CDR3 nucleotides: TGTGCCAGCAGTCCATTTAAGGCCGGGGAGCTGTTTTTT.

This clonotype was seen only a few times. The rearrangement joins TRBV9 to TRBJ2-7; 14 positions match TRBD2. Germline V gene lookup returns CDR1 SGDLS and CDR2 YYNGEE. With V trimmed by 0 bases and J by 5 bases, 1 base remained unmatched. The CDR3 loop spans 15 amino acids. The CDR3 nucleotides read TGTGCCAGCAGCGTAGGACTAGCGGGAGGGGACGAGCAGTACTTC. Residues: CASSVGLAGGDEQYF.

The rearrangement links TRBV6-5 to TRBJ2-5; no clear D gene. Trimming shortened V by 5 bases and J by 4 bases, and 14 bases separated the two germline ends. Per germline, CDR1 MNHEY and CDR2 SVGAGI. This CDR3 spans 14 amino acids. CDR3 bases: TGTGCCAGCAGTACCTACAAGGTGGGAGAGACCCAGTACTTC. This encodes CASSTYKVGETQYF.

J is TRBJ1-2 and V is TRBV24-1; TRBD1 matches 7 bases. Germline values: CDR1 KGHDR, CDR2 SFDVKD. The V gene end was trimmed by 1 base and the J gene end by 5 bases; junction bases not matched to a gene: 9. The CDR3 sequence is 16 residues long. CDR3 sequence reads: CATSDFKTGRGYGYTF. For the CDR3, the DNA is TGTGCCACCAGTGATTTTAAGACAGGGCGAGGATATGGCTACACCTTC.

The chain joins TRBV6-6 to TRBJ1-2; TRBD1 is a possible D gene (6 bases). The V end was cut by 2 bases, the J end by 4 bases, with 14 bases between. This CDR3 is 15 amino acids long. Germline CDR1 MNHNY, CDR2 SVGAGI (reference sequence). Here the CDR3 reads CASSYAIGTSYGYTF. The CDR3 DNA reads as TGTGCCAGCAGTTACGCGATCGGGACAAGCTATGGCTACACCTTC.

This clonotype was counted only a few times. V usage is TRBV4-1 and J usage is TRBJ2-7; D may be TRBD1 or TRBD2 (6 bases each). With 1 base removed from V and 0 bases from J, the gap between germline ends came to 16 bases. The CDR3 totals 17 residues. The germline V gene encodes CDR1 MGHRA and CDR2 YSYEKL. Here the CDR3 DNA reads TGCGCCAGCAGCCAAGTTTGGGGGCAGACTAGCTCCTACGAGCAGTACTTC. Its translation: CASSQVWGQTSSYEQYF.

The DNA of the CDR3 is TGTGCCAGCGGGCTAGCGGAAGAGACCCAGTACTTC. Protein: CASGLAEETQYF. The chain recombines TRBV5-5 with TRBJ2-5, with 7 bases lining up with TRBD2. The CDR3 is 12 residues long. Looked up from germline, CDR1 is SGHKS and CDR2 is YYEKEE (reference sequence). Trimming took 7 bases from V and 3 from J; bases not matched to a gene: 3.